These 8 T cell receptor beta chains share one sample of origin, sequenced in a study of beta chain features in type 1 diabetes. The isolated RNA, all of it, was reverse transcribed, so expressed TCRB transcripts were what got sequenced. Using immunoSEQ multiplex PCR, the repertoire was profiled, and TCRdb retains in-frame clones only, with some absent. The sample lists nearly 250,000 clones, 55% to 70% occurring once. Sequencing was done on a sample of naive CD4+ T cells from blood. Source of these receptors: a man aged 25-45 years in good health.

The chain couples TRBV29-1 to TRBJ1-1; no definite D call. Trimming removed 0 bases at V and 1 base at J, with 6 bases between. Germline CDR1 and CDR2: SQVTM and ANQGSEA. This CDR3 is built from 13 residues. CDR3 DNA sequence: TGCAGCGTTGAAGATAATCCGAACACTGAAGCTTTCTTT. Translating gives CSVEDNPNTEAFF.

This rearrangement joins TRBV10-2 to TRBJ2-1; D might be TRBD2 (6 bases). V lost 8 bases to trimming and J lost 3 bases, with 17 bases between them. The CDR3 has 15 residues. CDR1 is WSHSY, CDR2 SAAADI, per germline. CDR3 residues: CASRAGYSLYNEQFF. The CDR3 coding sequence is TGCGCCAGCCGGGCGGGGTACAGCCTCTACAATGAGCAGTTCTTC.

This clone was observed a single time. The V gene is TRBV7-2, the J gene TRBJ2-3; 7 bases are shared with TRBD1. Germline loops: CDR1 SGHTA, CDR2 FQGNSA. The V and J ends lost 5 bases and 3 bases, in that order; junction bases with no gene match: 14. The length of the CDR3 is 17 residues. Here the CDR3 reads CASSLSATGFHTDTQYF. The CDR3 region has the DNA TGTGCCAGCAGCCTTAGCGCGACAGGGTTTCATACAGATACGCAGTATTTT. Looking up the rest from reference TRBV7-2 and TRBJ2-3 gives the full variable domain: GAGVSQSPSNKVTEKGKDVELRCDPISGHTALYWYRQSLGQGLEFLIYFQGNSAPDKSGLPSDRFSAERTGGSVSTLTIQRTQQEDSAVYLCASSLSATGFHTDTQYFGPGTRLTVL.

The chain couples TRBV9 to TRBJ2-3; the match to TRBD1 covers 8 bases. Germline V lookup: CDR1 SGDLS, CDR2 YYNGEE. The CDR3 extends over 14 amino acids. V was pared by 7 bases and J by 3 bases, with 7 bases of the junction left unmatched. The CDR3 reads CASSGTGVTDTQYF. The CDR3 DNA is TGTGCCAGCTCAGGGACAGGTGTAACAGATACGCAGTATTTT.

V usage is TRBV4-3 and J usage is TRBJ2-6, with TRBD1 as a possible D gene (6 bases). Germline lookup yields CDR1 LGHNA and CDR2 YSLEER. The CDR3 extends over 16 amino acids. Between the trimmed V and J ends, which lost 2 bases and 4 bases, there was a span of 12 bases. CDR3 loop: CASSQTGWSGANVLTF. The DNA for the CDR3 is TGCGCCAGCAGCCAAACAGGGTGGTCGGGGGCCAACGTCCTGACTTTC.

This clone appeared once. The chain has TRBV10-2 and TRBJ2-3; D possibly corresponds to TRBD2 (5 bases). The CDR3 extends over 17 amino acids. The germline V and J ends were trimmed by 8 bases and 2 bases, with 23 bases remaining between them. Per germline, CDR1 WSHSY and CDR2 SAAADI. The chain's CDR3 is CASSSWAPGWDTDTQYF. In nucleotides, the CDR3 is TGCGCCAGCTCCTCTTGGGCGCCGGGGTGGGACACAGATACGCAGTATTTT.

The chain links TRBV29-1 to TRBJ1-3, with D maybe TRBD1 (5 bases). This CDR3 spans 14 amino acids. The V and J ends lost 2 bases and 0 bases respectively, with 8 bases between them. CDR1 and CDR2 (germline): SQVTM, ANQGSEA. The DNA for the CDR3 is TGCAGCGTTGAACGGGGGGTCTCTGGAAACACCATATATTTT. It translates to CSVERGVSGNTIYF.

This chain uses TRBV29-1 with TRBJ1-6; tentative D call: TRBD1 (6 bases). The CDR3 sequence is 13 residues long. Germline V gene data show CDR1 as SQVTM and CDR2 as ANQGSEA. Trimming pared 7 bases from V and 0 bases from J, leaving 7 bases between. CDR3 sequence reads: CSAGDSYNSPLHF. CDR3 nucleotide sequence: TGCAGCGCAGGGGACTCCTATAATTCACCCCTCCACTTT. The variable domain in full, completed from reference TRBV29-1 and TRBJ1-6, reads SAVISQKPSRDICQRGTSLTIQCQVDSQVTMMFWYRQQPGQSLTLIATANQGSEATYESGFVIDKFPISRPNLTFSTLTVSNMSPEDSSIYLCSAGDSYNSPLHFGNGTRLTVT.